The rows below give T cell receptor beta chains drawn from one sample of a study of blood T cell repertoires in COVID-19. Sequencing used immunoSEQ multiplex PCR; TCRdb keeps in-frame clones, though not all of them. The sample includes 200,000 to 250,000 clones, over 80% of them seen just once. Sequences were obtained from peripheral blood. All receptors come from a man between 25 and 39 years old with COVID-19, enrolled during active disease. CDR3s include the opening cysteine and the closing phenylalanine or tryptophan. A D gene is named only where the DNA matches it firmly. Clone size is given for some rows only: seen once, a few or many times, or a class if the clone is expanded.

D	J	size	V	CDR3	DNA
.	TRBJ1-4	.	TRBV28	CASTPRQSLMRKLFF	TGTGCCAGCACACCAAGACAGTCCTTAATGAGGAAACTGTTTTTT
TRBD1	TRBJ2-7	.	TRBV6-2/TRBV6-3	CASSYGSGNQGVLGEQYF	TGTGCCAGCAGTTACGGTTCGGGGAACCAGGGGGTTCTTGGCGAGCAGTACTTC
.	TRBJ1-1	.	TRBV6-5	CASRDEGSAEAFF	TGTGCCAGCAGAGACGAGGGTAGCGCTGAAGCTTTCTTT
.	TRBJ2-7	.	TRBV27	CASSFSSPGTWETYEQYF	TGTGCCAGCAGTTTCTCATCACCCGGGACATGGGAAACCTACGAGCAGTACTTC
TRBD1	TRBJ1-4	.	TRBV19	CASGSGTVATNEKLFF	TGTGCCAGTGGATCCGGGACAGTTGCAACTAATGAAAAACTGTTTTTT
TRBD1	TRBJ2-7	.	TRBV25-1	CASSGPGQARYEQYF	TGTGCCAGCAGTGGTCCGGGACAGGCGCGCTACGAGCAGTACTTC
TRBD1	TRBJ1-6	.	TRBV19	CASSIDRAVNNSPLHF	TGTGCCAGTAGTATCGACAGGGCGGTAAATAATTCACCCCTCCACTTT
TRBD1	TRBJ1-5	.	TRBV2	CASSRTGEGAQHF	TGTGCCAGCAGTCGGACAGGGGAGGGAGCCCAGCATTTT
.	TRBJ1-3	.	TRBV9	CASSPQLASGNTIYF	TGTGCCAGCAGCCCCCAGTTGGCCTCTGGAAACACCATATATTTT
.	TRBJ1-3	.	TRBV4-3	CASSQLPTAGNTIYF	TGCGCCAGCAGCCAACTTCCTACGGCTGGAAACACCATATATTTT
.	TRBJ1-1	.	TRBV19	CASSIGRNKIGEAFF	TGTGCCAGTAGTATCGGCAGGAACAAGATTGGCGAAGCTTTCTTT
.	TRBJ2-7	.	TRBV6-2/TRBV6-3	CASSYVAEQYF	TGTGCCAGCAGTTATGTCGCGGAGCAGTACTTC
.	TRBJ2-7	.	TRBV6-5	CASSYSEGALYYEQYF	TGTGCCAGCAGTTACTCGGAAGGAGCCCTTTACTACGAGCAGTACTTC
TRBD1	TRBJ1-1	.	TRBV19	CASSIITGTGGTEAFF	TGTGCCAGTAGTATTATCACCGGGACAGGGGGCACTGAAGCTTTCTTT
TRBD2	TRBJ2-1	.	TRBV19	CASSQLAGGQKRKYNEQFF	TGTGCCAGTAGTCAACTAGCGGGAGGCCAAAAACGGAAATACAATGAGCAGTTCTTC
.	TRBJ1-2	.	TRBV7-3	CASSPAGRGYTF	TGTGCCAGCAGCCCCGCGGGTCGGGGCTACACCTTC
TRBD2	TRBJ2-7	.	TRBV7-2	CASSLAGGSIYEQYF	TGTGCCAGCAGCTTAGCGGGCGGGAGTATCTACGAGCAGTACTTC
.	TRBJ2-1	.	TRBV5-4	CASSFQTVDNEQFF	TGTGCCAGCAGCTTCCAAACGGTAGACAATGAGCAGTTCTTC
TRBD1	TRBJ1-2	.	TRBV7-2	CASSSGTGGYTF	TGTGCCAGCAGCTCGGGGACAGGCGGCTACACCTTC
TRBD2	TRBJ2-5	.	TRBV28	CASSFWTSGQQETQYF	TGTGCCAGCAGTTTTTGGACTAGCGGGCAGCAAGAGACCCAGTACTTC
.	TRBJ2-7	few	TRBV7-2	CASSLEGQSKQYF	TGTGCCAGCAGCTTAGAGGGGCAGTCAAAGCAGTACTTC
TRBD1	TRBJ1-2	.	TRBV6-2/TRBV6-3	CASSYTNWDRGPDGYTF	TGTGCCAGCAGTTACACCAATTGGGACAGGGGGCCTGATGGCTACACCTTC
TRBD2	TRBJ2-2	.	TRBV19	CASSLAGGITGELFF	TGTGCCAGTAGTCTAGCGGGAGGGATCACCGGGGAGCTGTTTTTT
TRBD1	TRBJ1-5	.	TRBV2	CASSKTGNQPQHF	TGTGCCAGCAGTAAGACAGGGAATCAGCCCCAGCATTTT
.	TRBJ1-3	.	TRBV30	CAWSVWSTGIYF	TGTGCCTGGAGTGTATGGTCTACGGGCATATATTTT
TRBD2	TRBJ2-7	.	TRBV5-1	CASSQGGLASNEQYF	TGCGCCAGCAGCCAGGGGGGACTAGCCAGCAACGAGCAGTACTTC